One and the same sample provided the 13 T cell receptor beta chains below, sequenced in a study of blood T cell repertoires in COVID-19. Profiled with immunoSEQ multiplex PCR; TCRdb holds only in-frame clones, not every one. The sample has 95,000 to 110,000 clones, roughly 90% seen once. Source material: peripheral blood. The receptors were gathered from an elderly woman in a cohort sampled during active COVID-19.

The chain combines TRBV3-1 (or the pseudogene TRBV3-2) with TRBJ1-3; D perhaps matches TRBD1 (6 bases). CDR1 is LGHDT, CDR2 YNNKEL, per germline (reference sequence). V gave up 4 bases and J gave up 0 bases, with 13 bases separating them. The CDR3 has 16 amino acids. Here the CDR3 DNA reads TGTGCCAGCAGCCCAACAGGGATAGACTCTGGAAACACCATATATTTT. Its translation is CASSPTGIDSGNTIYF.

The chain is built from TRBV3-1 (or the pseudogene TRBV3-2) and TRBJ1-4; TRBD1 aligns across 7 bases. With 4 bases clipped from V and 8 bases from J, the junction kept 10 bases outside the gene matches. CDR1 and CDR2 (germline): LGHDT, YNNKEL (reference sequence). This CDR3 contains 15 residues. CDR3 loop: CASSPRTGAREKLFF. CDR3 DNA: TGTGCCAGCAGCCCCCGCACAGGGGCACGGGAAAAACTGTTTTTT.

The rearrangement uses TRBV5-8 and TRBJ2-2; 7 positions agree with TRBD1. Germline trimming cut 5 bases from V and 0 bases from J; bases unmatched to any gene: 4. The CDR3 spans 15 residues. From germline, CDR1 is SGHTS and CDR2 YDEGEE. This CDR3 reads CASRRQGSNTGELFF. The DNA of the CDR3 is TGTGCCAGCAGACGACAGGGTTCGAACACCGGGGAGCTGTTTTTT. Based on the CDR3 plus reference TRBV5-8 and TRBJ2-2, the full variable domain is EAGVTQSPTHLIKTRGQQATLRCSPISGHTSVYWYQQALGLGLQFLLWYDEGEERNRGNFPPRFSGRQFPNYSSELNVNALELEDSALYLCASRRQGSNTGELFFGEGSRLTVL.

The V gene is TRBV5-5, the J gene TRBJ1-2, with TRBD1 matching 11 bases. The CDR3 is made up of 16 amino acids. V shed 0 bases and J 7 bases; nucleotides not matched to a gene: 8. Per germline, CDR1 SGHKS and CDR2 YYEKEE (reference sequence). The CDR3 nucleotides are TGTGCCAGCAGCTTGGCCCGGACAGGGGGCTTTTCTGGCTACACCTTC. Translating gives CASSLARTGGFSGYTF.

The chain uses TRBV6-1 and TRBJ1-5; tentative D call: TRBD1 (5 bases). CDR1 is MNHNS, CDR2 SASEGT, per germline. The CDR3 runs to 17 residues. V dropped 3 bases and J dropped 3 bases, with 18 bases sitting between them. The CDR3 loop is CASSDRRGAPLNQPQHF. The CDR3 DNA reads TGTGCCAGCAGTGACCGCCGTGGGGCCCCACTCAATCAGCCCCAGCATTTT.

The chain links TRBV7-8 to TRBJ2-3; the match to TRBD2 covers 8 bases. Trimming at V came to 2 bases and at J to 1 base, leaving 5 bases not matched to a gene. Per the germline V gene, CDR1 is SGHVS and CDR2 is FQNEAQ. The CDR3 is 16 amino acids. The CDR3 region is CASSLPAGVGTDTQYF. CDR3 DNA sequence: TGTGCCAGCAGCTTACCAGCGGGGGTCGGCACAGATACGCAGTATTTT. The full variable domain, in which reference TRBV7-8 and TRBJ2-3 provide the parts outside the CDR3, is GAGVSQSPRYKVAKRGQDVALRCDPISGHVSLFWYQQALGQGPEFLTYFQNEAQLDKSGLPSDRFFAERPEGSVSTLKIQRTQQEDSAVYLCASSLPAGVGTDTQYFGPGTRLTVL.

The CDR3 DNA reads TGCGCCAGCAGTGACGGTGTCTATGGCTACACCTTC. This sequence encodes CASSDGVYGYTF. V and J are TRBV10-1 and TRBJ1-2; D gene ambiguous. V gave up 3 bases and J gave up 4 bases, with 6 bases separating them. The length of the CDR3 is 12 residues. CDR1 is WNHNN and CDR2 is SYGVQD in the germline V gene (reference sequence).

This clone was detected only a few times. The V and J genes are TRBV28 and TRBJ2-1, with 7 positions matching TRBD1. V gave up 6 bases and J gave up 4 bases; unmatched junction bases: 9. CDR3 length: 15 amino acids. CDR1 and CDR2 (germline): MDHEN, SYDVKM. For the CDR3, the DNA is TGTGCCAGCAGCCCCTCCGGGACAGTTTACAATGAGCAGTTCTTC. Its translation is CASSPSGTVYNEQFF. Full variable domain (rest looked up from reference TRBV28 and TRBJ2-1): DVKVTQSSRYLVKRTGEKVFLECVQDMDHENMFWYRQDPGLGLRLIYFSYDVKMKEKGDIPEGYSVSREKKERFSLILESASTNQTSMYLCASSPSGTVYNEQFFGPGTRLTVL.

The rearrangement uses TRBV7-2 and TRBJ1-6, with D possibly matching TRBD1 (6 bases). Per germline, CDR1 SGHTA and CDR2 FQGNSA. The CDR3 spans 14 residues. V shed 4 bases and J shed 10 bases, with 14 bases lying between them. The CDR3 bases are TGTGCCAGCAGCTCAACAGGGTCGGAATCACCCCTCCACTTT. This codes for CASSSTGSESPLHF.

The sample holds one count of this clone. The V gene is TRBV15, the J gene TRBJ1-2; 11 nucleotides line up with TRBD1. The CDR3 is 17 residues long. Per germline, CDR1 LNHNV and CDR2 YYDKDF (reference sequence). V was pared by 5 bases and J by 7 bases, with 15 bases of the junction left unmatched. DNA for the CDR3: TGTGCCACCAGCCCAGGGACAGGGGGAGTGCTGGTGCGTGGCTACACCTTC. Its protein is CATSPGTGGVLVRGYTF.

The chain uses TRBV2 and TRBJ2-1; TRBD2 aligns across 7 bases. The J segment lost 5 bases and the V segment lost 4 bases, leaving 8 bases of the junction unmatched. The CDR3 consists of 15 residues. CDR1 SNHLY and CDR2 FYNNEI come from the germline V gene. This CDR3 reads CASSGQRGVNNEQFF. CDR3 sequence (DNA): TGTGCCAGCAGTGGGCAGCGGGGAGTAAACAATGAGCAGTTCTTC.

The gene calls are TRBV25-1 and TRBJ2-1, with 12 bases identical to TRBD2. CDR3 size: 15 residues. Germline CDR1 MGHDK, CDR2 SYGVNS. The V and J ends lost 2 bases and 10 bases, in that order; junction bases with no gene match: 6. Here the CDR3 reads CASSEILAGGGEQFF. CDR3 in DNA: TGTGCCAGCAGTGAAATACTAGCGGGAGGAGGGGAGCAGTTCTTC.

The rearrangement uses TRBV7-6 and TRBJ2-3; the D gene is possibly TRBD2 (6 bases). Trimming removed 4 bases from V and 2 bases from J, with 19 bases in between. This CDR3 spans 17 amino acids. Germline V lookup: CDR1 SGHVS, CDR2 FNYEAQ. CDR3 nucleotides: TGTGCCAGCAGCTCGCGACTAGTCCCCACTAACACAGATACGCAGTATTTT. Translation: CASSSRLVPTNTDTQYF. Supplemented by reference TRBV7-6 and TRBJ2-3, the full variable domain reads GAGVSQSPRYKVTKRGQDVALRCDPISGHVSLYWYRQALGQGPEFLTYFNYEAQQDKSGLPNDRFSAERPEGSISTLTIQRTEQRDSAMYRCASSSRLVPTNTDTQYFGPGTRLTVL.